These 9 T cell receptor beta chains share one sample of origin, sequenced in a study of T-cell reconstitution after alpha-beta-depleted transplantation in children. During its preparation, the TCRbeta library received unique molecular identifiers. TCRdb processed the PCR reads anew with MiXCR; each CDR3 protein has one entry. The table lists about 980,000 distinct CDR3 sequences, roughly 29% of them singletons. The sequences come from PBMCs, mostly from graft donor cells, collected 360 days after TCRalphabeta/CD19-depleted stem cell transplant. Receptors were obtained from a boy in the first two years of life who had a stem cell transplant for SCID, so the T cells may come from the graft donor.

The chain employs TRBV12-3 or TRBV12-4 and TRBJ1-3; 7 nucleotides agree with TRBD1. Trimming cost V 10 bases and J 4 bases; bases outside gene matches: 16. This CDR3 contains 16 residues. The CDR3 nucleotides are TGTGCCACCTTGTATGACAGGGTAGGTTCCGGAAACACCATATATTTT. As protein: CATLYDRVGSGNTIYF.

This clonotype was seen only a few times. This chain links TRBV12-3 or TRBV12-4 with TRBJ2-7; 9 nucleotides align to TRBD1. This CDR3 region has 14 residues. Trimming took 6 bases from V and 3 from J; bases not matched to a gene: 6. CDR3 DNA sequence: TGTGCCAGCAGGAGGGACAGGGCAAACTACGAGCAGTACTTC. This encodes CASRRDRANYEQYF.

The sample holds a few counts of this clonotype. In DNA, the CDR3 is TGTGCCAGCAGCCCCGGACTAGCGGGTGCCGGCTCCTACAATGAGCAGTTCTTC. Protein: CASSPGLAGAGSYNEQFF. The V and J genes are TRBV11-2 and TRBJ2-1; TRBD2 matches 11 bases. The CDR3 contains 18 residues. Germline-derived CDR1 and CDR2 are SGHAT and FQNNGV. V lost 5 bases and J lost 0; bases outside the gene matches: 9.

This chain's CDR3 is CAISDWVGTGRDGYTF. As DNA, the CDR3 is TGTGCCATCAGTGACTGGGTCGGGACAGGGCGTGATGGCTACACCTTC. This chain joins TRBV10-3 and TRBJ1-2, with 9 bases that match TRBD1. J gave up 6 bases and V 3 bases, and 11 bases lay outside the gene matches. This CDR3 contains 16 residues. CDR1 ENHRY and CDR2 SYGVKD come from the germline V gene.

The chain uses TRBV7-2 and TRBJ1-4; weak D call: TRBD1 (6 bases). This CDR3 comprises 15 residues. Germline assignment: CDR1 SGHTA and CDR2 FQGNSA. Trimming took 5 bases from V and 7 from J, leaving 17 bases between them. The CDR3: CASSASGAVGEKLFF. The CDR3 DNA reads TGTGCCAGCAGCGCCTCAGGGGCGGTGGGTGAAAAACTGTTTTTT.

This clonotype was recorded a few times. The chain carries TRBV5-1 and TRBJ1-1; D is undetermined. The CDR3 extends over 16 amino acids. Germline V gene data show CDR1 as SGHRS and CDR2 as YFSETQ. The V end lost 4 bases, the J end lost 0 bases, and 16 bases lay between the germline ends. The CDR3 region has the DNA TGCGCCAGCAGCCACAAGGGTGCCAACATGAACACTGAAGCTTTCTTT. Translation gives CASSHKGANMNTEAFF.

The rearrangement uses TRBV12-3 or TRBV12-4 and TRBJ2-3; D may be TRBD2 (6 bases). The CDR3 sequence is 17 residues long. Trimming removed 2 bases from V and 7 bases from J, with 22 bases in between. This chain's CDR3 is CASSLRAGGRDSHTQYF. CDR3 sequence (DNA): TGTGCCAGCAGTTTAAGGGCCGGGGGACGGGACTCCCATACGCAGTATTTT.

The CDR3 reads CSVAWGQGIQYF. The CDR3, as DNA: TGCAGCGTTGCGTGGGGACAGGGCATTCAGTACTTC. The chain carries TRBV29-1 and TRBJ2-4; 9 bases fit TRBD1. This CDR3 region has 12 residues. The V and J ends lost 4 bases and 9 bases, in that order; junction bases with no gene match: 4. Germline values: CDR1 SQVTM, CDR2 ANQGSEA.

V and J are TRBV5-6 and TRBJ2-3; possibly TRBD2 for D (5 bases). CDR1 SGHDT and CDR2 YYEEEE come from the germline V gene. V was cut by 1 base and J by 4 bases, with 13 bases left in between. This CDR3 is built from 15 residues. The CDR3 DNA sequence: TGTGCCAGCAGCTTGACTAACGGGGTGGCAGATACGCAGTATTTT. It codes for CASSLTNGVADTQYF.